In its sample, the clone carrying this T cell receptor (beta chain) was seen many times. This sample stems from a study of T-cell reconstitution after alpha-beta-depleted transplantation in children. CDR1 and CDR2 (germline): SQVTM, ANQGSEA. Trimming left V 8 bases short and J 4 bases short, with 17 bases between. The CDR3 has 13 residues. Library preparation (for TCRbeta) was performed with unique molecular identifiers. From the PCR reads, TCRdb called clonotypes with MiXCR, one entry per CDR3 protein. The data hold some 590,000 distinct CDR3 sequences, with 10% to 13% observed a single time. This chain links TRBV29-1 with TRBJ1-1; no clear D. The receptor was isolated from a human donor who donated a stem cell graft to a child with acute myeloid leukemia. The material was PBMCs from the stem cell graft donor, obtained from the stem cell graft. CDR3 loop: CSSVMRVGTEAFF. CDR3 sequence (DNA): TGCAGCTCAGTTATGAGGGTGGGCACTGAAGCTTTCTTT.